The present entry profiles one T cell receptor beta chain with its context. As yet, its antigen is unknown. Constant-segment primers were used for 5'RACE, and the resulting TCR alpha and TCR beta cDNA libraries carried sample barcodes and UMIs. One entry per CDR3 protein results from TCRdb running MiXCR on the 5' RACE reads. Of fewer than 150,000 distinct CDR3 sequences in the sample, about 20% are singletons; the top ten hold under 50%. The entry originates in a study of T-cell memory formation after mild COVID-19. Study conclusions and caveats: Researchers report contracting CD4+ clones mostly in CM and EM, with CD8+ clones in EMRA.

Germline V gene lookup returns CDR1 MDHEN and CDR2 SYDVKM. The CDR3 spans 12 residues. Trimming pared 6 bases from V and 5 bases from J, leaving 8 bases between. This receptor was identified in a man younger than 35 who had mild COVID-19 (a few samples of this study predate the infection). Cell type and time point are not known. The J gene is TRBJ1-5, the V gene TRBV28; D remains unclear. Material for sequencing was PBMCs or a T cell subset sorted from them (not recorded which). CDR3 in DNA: TGTGCCAGCAGGCCGTCGGATCAGCCCCAGCATTTT. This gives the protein CASRPSDQPQHF.